This passage covers 20 T cell receptor beta chains from one sample sequenced in a study of OX40 agonist ivuxolimab in advanced cancers. TCRdb keeps only in-frame clones here, not all; method: immunoSEQ multiplex PCR. The sample yields about 59,000 clones, over 70% seen once. The material sequenced was CD4+ or CD8+ T cells sorted from blood, taken in a trial of the OX40 agonist ivuxolimab. The receptor set was obtained from an adult with an advanced solid tumor such as melanoma, head and neck, liver or kidney cancer.

J is TRBJ1-1 and V is TRBV9; TRBD1 is a possible D gene (5 bases). Trimming took off 2 bases at V and 7 bases at J, with 21 bases between the two ends. Looked up from germline, CDR1 is SGDLS and CDR2 is YYNGEE. The CDR3 runs to 16 residues. The CDR3 DNA sequence: TGTGCCAGCAGCGTTGGAATAGGGGCGGGGGTAGATGAAGCTTTCTTT. Its protein is CASSVGIGAGVDEAFF. Supplemented by reference TRBV9 and TRBJ1-1, the full variable domain reads DSGVTQTPKHLITATGQRVTLRCSPRSGDLSVYWYQQSLDQGLQFLIQYYNGEERAKGNILERFSAQQFPDLHSELNLSSLELGDSALYFCASSVGIGAGVDEAFFGQGTRLTVV.

CDR3 protein: CASRGILSNQPQHF. The CDR3 DNA reads as TGTGCCAGCAGGGGGATCCTTAGCAATCAGCCCCAGCATTTT. The rearrangement joins TRBV2 to TRBJ1-5; D is undetermined. Germline V lookup: CDR1 SNHLY, CDR2 FYNNEI. CDR3 length equals 14 residues. V lost 6 bases and J lost 0, with 9 bases in between. Full variable domain (remainder filled in from reference TRBV2 and TRBJ1-5): EPEVTQTPSHQVTQMGQEVILRCVPISNHLYFYWYRQILGQKVEFLVSFYNNEISEKSEIFDDQFSVERPDGSNFTLKIRSTKLEDSAMYFCASRGILSNQPQHFGDGTRLSIL.

The chain combines TRBV5-4 with TRBJ2-7, with D possibly TRBD1 on 6 matching bases. CDR1 and CDR2 (germline): SGHNT, YYREEE (reference sequence). The CDR3 runs 14 residues. Trimming removed 0 bases from V and 2 bases from J, with 9 bases in between. The CDR3 nucleotides read TGTGCCAGCAGCTTGGGCGGACAGCCCTACGAGCAGTACTTC. It encodes CASSLGGQPYEQYF.

The genes are TRBV4-1 and TRBJ1-1; D is unclear. The CDR3 consists of 12 residues. Germline-derived CDR1 and CDR2 are MGHRA and YSYEKL. With 1 base removed from V and 9 bases from J, the gap between germline ends came to 9 bases. The CDR3 sequence is CASSQAETKAFF. The CDR3 DNA reads TGCGCCAGCAGCCAAGCGGAGACCAAAGCTTTCTTT.

The chain joins TRBV5-1 to TRBJ2-2; D unclear. Germline CDR1 reads SGHRS; CDR2 reads YFSETQ. The length of the CDR3 is 16 residues. V was trimmed by 0 bases and J by 5 bases, leaving 14 bases between them. The CDR3 region is CASSLGTGRGTGELFF. CDR3 DNA sequence: TGCGCCAGCAGCTTGGGTACCGGACGAGGAACCGGGGAGCTGTTTTTT.

This chain uses TRBV7-2 with TRBJ2-5, with D possibly TRBD1 on 5 matching bases. Trimming shortened V by 5 bases and J by 5 bases, and 18 bases separated the two germline ends. CDR3 length: 15 residues. CDR1 and CDR2 from the germline V gene are SGHTA and FQGNSA. In DNA form, the CDR3 reads TGTGCCAGCAGCCTGCAGGGCCCCTCGCGGGAGACCCAGTACTTC. It yields the protein CASSLQGPSRETQYF.

This sequence joins TRBV12-1 and TRBJ2-6; TRBD1 was called by the table and not checked on the DNA. TRBV12-1 is a pseudogene locus. The CDR3 consists of 16 residues. The CDR3 DNA follows: TGTGCCAGCAGCATGGTAGGACAAAGTCGGGCCAACGTCCTGACTTTC. As protein: CASSMVGQSRANVLTF.

The gene calls are TRBV5-6 and TRBJ1-2, with 10 nucleotides matching TRBD1. Germline lookup yields CDR1 SGHDT and CDR2 YYEEEE. This CDR3 contains 17 residues. V lost 4 bases, J lost 4 bases, and 13 bases stayed unmatched. This CDR3 reads CASSDQGRDRGVYGYTF. DNA of the CDR3: TGTGCCAGCAGCGATCAAGGACGGGACAGGGGAGTCTATGGCTACACCTTC.

On this clone itself: The sample carries other DNA sequences with the same CDR3. The chain uses TRBV18 and TRBJ1-5; no firm D call. The CDR3 runs 14 residues. The V gene's germline CDR1 is KGHSH and CDR2 LQKENI. V was shortened by 0 bases and J by 2 bases, with 5 bases between the two germline ends. CDR3 in amino acids: CASSPPQGNQPQHF. The CDR3 DNA follows: TGTGCCAGCTCACCACCGCAGGGCAATCAGCCCCAGCATTTT. Drawing the rest from reference TRBV18 and TRBJ1-5, the complete variable domain is NAGVMQNPRHLVRRRGQEARLRCSPMKGHSHVYWYRQLPEEGLKFMVYLQKENIIDESGMPKERFSAEFPKEGPSILRIQQVVRGDSAAYFCASSPPQGNQPQHFGDGTRLSIL.

J is TRBJ1-6 and V is TRBV5-6, with TRBD1 identical over 11 bases. The V and J ends lost 3 bases and 8 bases, in that order; junction bases with no gene match: 10. This CDR3 has 17 amino acids. Germline loops: CDR1 SGHDT, CDR2 YYEEEE. The CDR3 nucleotides are TGTGCCAGCAGCTGGTCCCCCGGACAGGGGGCGTATTCACCCCTCCACTTT. Its protein product is CASSWSPGQGAYSPLHF.

The V call is TRBV5-1, the J call TRBJ2-7; possible D gene TRBD2, 5 bases. V was clipped by 0 bases and J by 6 bases, with 13 bases between them. The CDR3 is 14 residues long. Looked up from germline, CDR1 is SGHRS and CDR2 is YFSETQ. The chain's CDR3 is CASSLEAPGSEQYF. The CDR3, as DNA: TGCGCCAGCAGCTTGGAGGCCCCGGGGAGCGAGCAGTACTTC.

This clone showed up just a few times. The chain uses TRBV9 and TRBJ2-3, with 12 bases fitting TRBD2. This CDR3 comprises 18 residues. CDR1 is SGDLS and CDR2 is YYNGEE in the germline V gene. Germline trimming cut 0 bases from V and 0 bases from J; bases unmatched to any gene: 5. In nucleotides, the CDR3 is TGTGCCAGCAGCGTAGGACTAGCGGGAGTTTGGAGCACAGATACGCAGTATTTT. Translating gives CASSVGLAGVWSTDTQYF.

The rearrangement links TRBV6-5 to TRBJ1-6, with 8 bases aligning to TRBD1. The V gene end was trimmed by 3 bases and the J gene end by 0 bases; junction bases not matched to a gene: 1. The germline V gene has CDR1 MNHEY and CDR2 SVGAGI. The CDR3 has 16 residues. The CDR3 loop reads CASSYTGGSYNSPLHF. CDR3 nucleotides: TGTGCCAGCAGTTATACAGGGGGCTCCTATAATTCACCCCTCCACTTT.

The chain joins TRBV28 to TRBJ1-1; D unresolved. CDR1 is MDHEN, CDR2 SYDVKM, per germline. CDR3 length equals 15 residues. Trimming removed 6 bases from V and 1 base from J, with 15 bases in between. CDR3 nucleotides: TGTGCCAGCAGGACTGTAGGTAGGTGGAACACTGAAGCTTTCTTT. The encoded protein is CASRTVGRWNTEAFF. Full variable domain (rest looked up from reference TRBV28 and TRBJ1-1): DVKVTQSSRYLVKRTGEKVFLECVQDMDHENMFWYRQDPGLGLRLIYFSYDVKMKEKGDIPEGYSVSREKKERFSLILESASTNQTSMYLCASRTVGRWNTEAFFGQGTRLTVV.

This clone was observed a single time. The chain is built from TRBV10-3 and TRBJ2-1; D tentatively reads TRBD1 or TRBD2 (5 bases each). Germline values: CDR1 ENHRY, CDR2 SYGVKD. The V end lost 6 bases, the J end lost 15 bases, and 18 bases lay between the germline ends. The CDR3 length is 12 residues. The CDR3: CAISDFEGMRFF. CDR3 in DNA: TGTGCCATCAGCGACTTTGAGGGGATGAGGTTCTTC.

The chain links TRBV5-1 to TRBJ2-5; D ambiguous. The V end was cut by 4 bases, the J end by 5 bases, with 12 bases between. CDR3 length equals 13 residues. The germline V gene encodes CDR1 SGHRS and CDR2 YFSETQ. As DNA, the CDR3 is TGCGCCAGCAGCCAGGCTGAGGCGGAGACCCAGTACTTC. The encoded protein is CASSQAEAETQYF.

This sequence joins TRBV18 and TRBJ2-7; tentative D call: TRBD1 (6 bases). The CDR3 contains 13 residues. Germline V CDR1 and CDR2: KGHSH, LQKENI. V was pared by 3 bases and J by 3 bases, with 9 bases between. The CDR3 DNA sequence: TGTGCCAGCTCACCGGCACAGGGCTACGAGCAGTACTTC. Protein product: CASSPAQGYEQYF.

In its sample, this clone was seen once. The gene calls are TRBV29-1 and TRBJ1-1; no definite D call. V lost 3 bases to trimming and J lost 3 bases, with 14 bases between them. Looked up from germline, CDR1 is SQVTM and CDR2 is ANQGSEA. CDR3 length equals 14 residues. CDR3 DNA sequence: TGCAGCGTTGAGACACCTGGCCCGGACACTGAAGCTTTCTTT. This translates into CSVETPGPDTEAFF.

In this sample, this clone turned up a few times. This rearrangement joins TRBV30 to TRBJ1-1, with unresolved D. CDR1 is GTSNPN and CDR2 is SVGIG in the germline V gene (reference sequence). Trimming left V 0 bases short and J 7 bases short, with 15 bases between. The CDR3 runs to 14 residues. The CDR3 spells CAWSVQSYLVEAFF. The DNA of the CDR3 is TGTGCCTGGAGTGTACAGAGTTACTTAGTTGAAGCTTTCTTT.

CDR3 sequence (DNA): TGTGCCAGCAGCTTAGACAGAAACACCATATATTTT. Its translation: CASSLDRNTIYF. The V and J genes are TRBV2 and TRBJ1-3, with D unclear. Trimming removed 6 bases from V and 5 bases from J, with 8 bases in between. The CDR3 consists of 12 residues. Germline V gene sequence: CDR1 SNHLY, CDR2 FYNNEI.